Listed below are T cell receptor beta chains from one sample, sequenced in a study of blood T cells in healthy people across ages. TCRdb fed the 5' RACE reads into MiXCR, producing one record per CDR3 protein. Of hundreds of thousands of distinct CDR3 sequences in the sample, approximately 59% are singletons; the top ten hold around a quarter. Source material: blood. The receptors come from a man aged 25-40 years in good health. The CDR3 runs from the conserved cysteine through the conserved F or W. The order of the fields is clone size, V gene, J gene, D gene, CDR3 length, CDR3 protein, CDR3 DNA. The D gene is left open where the match is weak. The listing skips clone size in some rows; elsewhere it reads once, few, many or a size class.

once,TRBV24-1,TRBJ2-3,-,13,CATKRTGIDTQYF,TGTGCCACCAAACGGACTGGTATAGATACGCAGTATTTT
-,TRBV10-3,TRBJ2-7,-,15,CAISESIGQTYEQYF,TGTGCCATCAGTGAGTCGATTGGACAAACCTACGAGCAGTACTTC
-,TRBV7-2,TRBJ2-5,TRBD1,16,CASSSTDRGIGETQYF,TGTGCCAGCAGCTCAACAGACAGGGGGATAGGGGAGACCCAGTACTTC
-,TRBV6-1,TRBJ1-2,-,13,CASSEALRGGYTF,TGTGCCAGCAGTGAAGCGCTTCGGGGTGGCTACACCTTC
-,TRBV6-5,TRBJ2-1,-,15,CASSYLGVADNEQFF,TGTGCCAGCAGTTACCTCGGGGTAGCTGACAATGAGCAGTTCTTC
-,TRBV9,TRBJ1-2,-,15,CASSGGGELIYGYTF,TGTGCCAGCAGCGGAGGAGGGGAACTAATCTATGGCTACACCTTC
few,TRBV4-3,TRBJ2-7,-,13,CASSQVKDYEQYF,TGCGCCAGCAGCCAAGTGAAGGACTACGAGCAGTACTTC
-,TRBV29-1,TRBJ2-5,-,13,CSAEEGSQETQYF,TGCAGCGCGGAGGAGGGGAGCCAAGAGACCCAGTACTTC
-,TRBV27,TRBJ2-7,-,15,CASSLGGARPYEQYF,TGTGCCAGCAGTTTAGGTGGGGCCAGACCCTACGAGCAGTACTTC
-,TRBV6-4,TRBJ2-3,-,14,CASSEGQPTDTQYF,TGTGCCAGCAGTGAAGGTCAGCCCACAGATACGCAGTATTTT
few,TRBV30,TRBJ2-2,-,13,CAWTDGNTGELFF,TGTGCCTGGACAGACGGGAACACCGGGGAGCTGTTTTTT
-,TRBV10-3,TRBJ2-3,TRBD2,15,CAISARGGSTDTQYF,TGTGCCATCAGTGCGCGGGGGGGTAGCACAGATACGCAGTATTTT
-,TRBV6-2/TRBV6-3,TRBJ2-7,-,13,CATTLAPFFEQYF,TGTGCCACTACACTAGCTCCCTTCTTCGAGCAGTACTTC
-,TRBV15,TRBJ2-7,-,15,CAASRDSEGNYEQYF,TGTGCCGCCAGCAGAGATTCTGAGGGGAACTACGAGCAGTACTTC
many,TRBV5-1,TRBJ2-7,-,14,CASSLEGSSYEQYF,TGCGCCAGCAGCTTGGAGGGGAGCTCCTACGAGCAGTACTTC
-,TRBV6-5,TRBJ1-4,TRBD1,14,CASSYSTGREKLFF,TGTGCCAGCAGTTACTCGACAGGGCGTGAAAAACTGTTTTTT
few,TRBV7-2,TRBJ1-2,TRBD1,15,CASSLAATGAYGYTF,TGTGCCAGCAGCTTGGCCGCGACAGGGGCTTATGGCTACACCTTC
-,TRBV7-9,TRBJ2-5,TRBD2,13,CASRPSGGETQYF,TGTGCCAGCAGGCCTAGCGGGGGGGAGACCCAGTACTTC
-,TRBV7-9,TRBJ1-2,-,15,CASSPPGTTNYGYTF,TGTGCCAGCAGCCCGCCTGGGACGACTAACTATGGCTACACCTTC
-,TRBV20-1,TRBJ2-1,-,10,CSASSGQQFF,TGCAGTGCTAGTTCGGGCCAGCAGTTCTTC
-,TRBV20-1,TRBJ2-3,-,15,CSARRPPTSTDTQYF,TGCAGTGCTAGGAGGCCACCTACTAGCACAGATACGCAGTATTTT
once,TRBV20-1,TRBJ2-7,TRBD1,14,CSARPGQGLYEQYF,TGCAGTGCTCGCCCCGGACAGGGTCTGTACGAGCAGTACTTC
-,TRBV6-5,TRBJ2-1,TRBD2,14,CASSTSSSYNEQFF,TGTGCCAGCTCGACTAGCAGCTCCTACAATGAGCAGTTCTTC
-,TRBV20-1,TRBJ2-7,TRBD2,16,CSARDSTSGDSYEQYF,TGCAGTGCTAGAGATAGTACTAGCGGGGATTCCTACGAGCAGTACTTC
-,TRBV7-8,TRBJ2-4,-,13,CASSLSGKNIQYF,TGTGCCAGCAGCTTGAGCGGGAAAAACATTCAGTACTTC
-,TRBV11-2,TRBJ2-3,-,17,CASSLRLGRGISHTQYF,TGTGCCAGCAGCTTAAGATTGGGTAGAGGCATTTCACATACGCAGTATTTT
-,TRBV7-2,TRBJ2-3,-,15,CASSLAGGNTDTQYF,TGTGCCAGCAGCTTAGCGGGGGGTAACACAGATACGCAGTATTTT
-,TRBV3-1,TRBJ2-2,-,14,CASSQVANTGELFF,TGTGCCAGCAGCCAAGTAGCAAACACCGGGGAGCTGTTTTTT
-,TRBV20-1,TRBJ2-3,-,12,CSATPTRQTQYF,TGCAGTGCTACTCCGACTCGGCAGACGCAGTATTTT
-,TRBV6-2/TRBV6-3,TRBJ2-3,-,15,CASSYSTRGTDTQYF,TGTGCCAGCAGTTACTCAACCAGAGGCACAGATACGCAGTATTTT
once,TRBV29-1,TRBJ1-4,-,11,CSVEERLGLFF,TGCAGCGTTGAAGAGAGACTGGGGCTGTTTTTT
-,TRBV5-6,TRBJ2-1,-,15,CASSWTGSFNNEQFF,TGTGCCAGCAGCTGGACCGGGTCTTTTAACAATGAGCAGTTCTTC
-,TRBV12-3/TRBV12-4,TRBJ2-3,-,13,CASSPAAGETQYF,TGTGCCAGCAGTCCCGCAGCTGGAGAGACGCAGTATTTT
-,TRBV12-3/TRBV12-4,TRBJ2-1,-,15,CASSLVGHLYNEQFF,TGTGCCAGCAGTTTAGTGGGACATCTGTACAATGAGCAGTTCTTC
-,TRBV29-1,TRBJ2-5,-,11,CSSHSQETQYF,TGCAGCAGTCACAGCCAAGAGACCCAGTACTTC
few,TRBV7-9,TRBJ1-2,-,13,CASVPGQYYGYTF,TGTGCCAGCGTTCCGGGACAATACTATGGCTACACCTTC
few,TRBV19,TRBJ2-1,-,13,CASSRSRGFEQFF,TGTGCCAGTAGTCGTAGCCGCGGGTTTGAGCAGTTCTTC
-,TRBV2,TRBJ2-5,-,15,CASLPQGVLNYEQYF,TGTGCCAGTCTACCACAGGGCGTGTTGAACTATGAGCAGTACTTC
few,TRBV14,TRBJ1-6,TRBD1,20,CASSQSLHTDRSSYNSPLHF,TGTGCCAGCAGCCAAAGCCTTCATACGGACAGGAGCTCCTATAATTCACCCCTCCACTTT
-,TRBV4-2,TRBJ2-3,TRBD2,14,CASSQSGGENTQYF,TGTGCCAGCAGCCAAAGCGGGGGGGAGAATACGCAGTATTTT
few,TRBV20-1,TRBJ1-4,-,10,CSASSEKLFF,TGCAGTGCTAGTTCCGAAAAACTGTTTTTT
few,TRBV2,TRBJ2-4,TRBD1,15,CASSEGGGSQNIQYF,TGTGCCAGCAGTGAAGGAGGGGGCAGTCAGAACATTCAGTACTTC
once,TRBV3-1,TRBJ2-3,-,15,CASSQNVMSTDTQYF,TGTGCCAGCAGCCAAAATGTAATGAGCACAGATACGCAGTATTTT
-,TRBV7-3,TRBJ2-7,TRBD1,15,CASSLGGQGINEQYF,TGTGCCAGCAGCTTAGGGGGACAGGGGATCAACGAGCAGTACTTC
-,TRBV7-6,TRBJ1-2,-,13,CASSPTETGGYTF,TGTGCCAGCAGCCCCACTGAGACAGGAGGCTACACCTTC
few,TRBV6-1,TRBJ2-1,TRBD2,17,CASSVRPGDSGGNEQFF,TGTGCCAGCAGTGTACGCCCAGGGGACAGCGGGGGGAATGAGCAGTTCTTC
few,TRBV12-3/TRBV12-4,TRBJ2-1,-,18,CASSLRGLVFEGDNEQFF,TGTGCCAGCAGTTTAAGGGGACTGGTCTTCGAGGGCGACAATGAGCAGTTCTTC